The sequence of this T cell receptor beta chain was determined in a study of T cell responses to AZD1222 COVID-19 vaccine. Study-wide points: Spike-specific TCR depth and breadth grew after two AZD1222 doses. None of the repertoires were sampled until the peak T cell response had passed.

Points on this clone: The antigen remains undetermined.

The assay was immunoSEQ multiplex PCR, and TCRdb's table has in-frame clones only and misses some. The data show 100,000 to 150,000 clones, with 75% to 95% seen just once and 1.9% held by the top ten. Second-dose recipients at about 4 or about 12 weeks were treated as one pooled group. Unmatched junction bases numbered 8, after V lost 7 bases and J lost 3 bases. Germline loops: CDR1 SNHLY, CDR2 FYNNEI. This CDR3 has 14 amino acids. The material sequenced was peripheral blood, taken 28 days after the second AZD1222 dose. The origin of this receptor is an adult who received the AZD1222 COVID-19 vaccine. This chain links TRBV2 with TRBJ1-1; the match to TRBD1 covers 7 bases. The CDR3 DNA reads as TGTGCCAGCAAGGTTAACAGGGGAGACACTGAAGCTTTCTTT. This encodes CASKVNRGDTEAFF.